This record covers a single T cell receptor beta chain. Its specificity is not known. The sample holds other DNA sequences that translate to the same CDR3. Drawing of blood for sampling happened at baseline, at cycle 4 day 1, and at cycle 7 day 1. The data originate from a study of OX40 agonist ivuxolimab in advanced cancers. Notes on the study in general: More expanded clones were seen, on average, in CD8+ T cells than in CD4+. Low normalized clonal expansion also occurred in some nonresponding patients.

The CDR3 extends over 11 amino acids. The V end lost 2 bases, the J end lost 5 bases, and 5 bases lay between the germline ends. Germline V lookup: CDR1 DFQATT, CDR2 SNEGSKA (reference sequence). Here immunoSEQ multiplex PCR was the method, and the copy in TCRdb shows in-frame clones only, minus some. The sample lists around 70,000 clones, around 80% occurring once. The sequenced sample was CD4+ or CD8+ T cells sorted from blood, obtained in a trial of the OX40 agonist ivuxolimab. The rearrangement joins TRBV20-1 to TRBJ2-3; no clear D gene. This clonotype was sampled from an adult with an advanced solid tumor such as melanoma, head and neck, liver or kidney cancer. The CDR3 bases are TGCAGTGCTAGACGATTAGATACGCAGTATTTT. It encodes CSARRLDTQYF.